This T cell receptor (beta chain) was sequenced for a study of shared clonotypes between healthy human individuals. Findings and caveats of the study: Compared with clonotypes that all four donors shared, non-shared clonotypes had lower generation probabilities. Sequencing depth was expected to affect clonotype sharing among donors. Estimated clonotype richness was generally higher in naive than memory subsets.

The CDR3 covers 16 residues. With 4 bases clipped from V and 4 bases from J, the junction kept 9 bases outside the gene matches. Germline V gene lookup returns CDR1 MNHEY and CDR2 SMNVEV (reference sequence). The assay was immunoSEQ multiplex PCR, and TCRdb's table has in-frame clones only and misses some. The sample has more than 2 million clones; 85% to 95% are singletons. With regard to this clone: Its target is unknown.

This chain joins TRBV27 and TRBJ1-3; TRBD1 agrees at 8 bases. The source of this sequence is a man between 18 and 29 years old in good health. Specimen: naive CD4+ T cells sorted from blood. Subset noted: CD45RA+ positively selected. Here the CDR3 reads CASSSGGAGTGNTIYF. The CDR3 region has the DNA TGTGCCAGCAGTTCAGGGGGCGCGGGGACCGGAAACACCATATATTTT.